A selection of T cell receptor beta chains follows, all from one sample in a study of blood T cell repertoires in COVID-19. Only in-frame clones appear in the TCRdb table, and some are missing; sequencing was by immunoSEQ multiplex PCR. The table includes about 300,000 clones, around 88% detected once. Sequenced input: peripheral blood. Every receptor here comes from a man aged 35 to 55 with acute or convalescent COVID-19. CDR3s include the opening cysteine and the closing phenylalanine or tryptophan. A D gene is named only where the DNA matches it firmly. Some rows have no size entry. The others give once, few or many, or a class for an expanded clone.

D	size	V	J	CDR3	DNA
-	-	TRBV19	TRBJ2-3	CASSPAVPGTQYF	TGTGCCAGTAGCCCTGCGGTCCCCGGTACGCAGTATTTT
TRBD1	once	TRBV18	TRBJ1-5	CASSPQGRDQPQHF	TGTGCCAGCTCTCCACAGGGGCGAGATCAGCCCCAGCATTTT
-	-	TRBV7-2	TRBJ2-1	CASSLAPGSYNEQFF	TGTGCCAGCAGCTTAGCCCCCGGTTCCTACAATGAGCAGTTCTTC
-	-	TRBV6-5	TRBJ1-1	CASSYSGGASTEAFF	TGTGCCAGCAGTTACTCCGGGGGGGCGAGCACTGAAGCTTTCTTT
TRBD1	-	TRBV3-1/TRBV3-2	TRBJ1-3	CASSQDGTGASGNTIYF	TGTGCCAGCAGCCAAGATGGGACAGGGGCCTCTGGAAACACCATATATTTT
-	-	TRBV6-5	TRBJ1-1	CASRGDRNTEAFF	TGTGCCAGCAGAGGTGACAGGAACACTGAAGCTTTCTTT
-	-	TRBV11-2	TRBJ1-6	CASSLKIAGVNSPLHF	TGTGCCAGCAGCCTCAAAATTGCGGGGGTTAATTCACCCCTCCACTTT
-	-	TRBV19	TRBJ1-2	CATGTPYGYTF	TGTGCCACCGGGACTCCATATGGCTACACCTTC
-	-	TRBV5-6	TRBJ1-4	CASSSTRYEEKLFF	TGTGCCAGCAGCTCCACTCGGTACGAGGAAAAACTGTTTTTT
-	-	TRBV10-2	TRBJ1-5	CASRMGGDQPQHF	TGCGCCAGCAGGATGGGAGGGGATCAGCCCCAGCATTTT
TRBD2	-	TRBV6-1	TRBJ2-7	CASSEVRGDFSYEQYF	TGTGCCAGCAGTGAAGTACGGGGGGATTTTTCCTACGAGCAGTACTTC